This TCR beta chain is drawn from a study of blood T cells in healthy people across ages. With a J-beta primer mix and a sample-barcoded 5' primer, a second PCR ran about 6 to 11 cycles. No fewer than 3 million CDR3-containing paired-end reads came from each sample. TCRdb redid the calling of the 5' RACE reads with MiXCR, one entry per CDR3 protein. This sample has some 850,000 distinct CDR3 sequences, with around 24% found just once. V lost 5 bases and J 1 base, leaving 18 bases between the germline ends. The CDR3 is 16 residues long. These data were likewise used in another study, on T cells of mothers and their children. This second study says: The whole RNA yield was converted to cDNA, around 1.5 ug per 15 ul. Persistent microchimeric T cell clones were not found at ~100 per million sensitivity.

Sequenced material: blood. The V gene is TRBV12-3 or TRBV12-4, the J gene TRBJ2-7, with a tentative D call TRBD1 (6 bases). The clonotype was recovered from a boy aged 5-17 years in good health. The CDR3 region has the DNA TGTGCCAGCAGTAGGCCCGACAGGCCATCATCCTACGAGCAGTACTTC. The encoded protein is CASSRPDRPSSYEQYF.